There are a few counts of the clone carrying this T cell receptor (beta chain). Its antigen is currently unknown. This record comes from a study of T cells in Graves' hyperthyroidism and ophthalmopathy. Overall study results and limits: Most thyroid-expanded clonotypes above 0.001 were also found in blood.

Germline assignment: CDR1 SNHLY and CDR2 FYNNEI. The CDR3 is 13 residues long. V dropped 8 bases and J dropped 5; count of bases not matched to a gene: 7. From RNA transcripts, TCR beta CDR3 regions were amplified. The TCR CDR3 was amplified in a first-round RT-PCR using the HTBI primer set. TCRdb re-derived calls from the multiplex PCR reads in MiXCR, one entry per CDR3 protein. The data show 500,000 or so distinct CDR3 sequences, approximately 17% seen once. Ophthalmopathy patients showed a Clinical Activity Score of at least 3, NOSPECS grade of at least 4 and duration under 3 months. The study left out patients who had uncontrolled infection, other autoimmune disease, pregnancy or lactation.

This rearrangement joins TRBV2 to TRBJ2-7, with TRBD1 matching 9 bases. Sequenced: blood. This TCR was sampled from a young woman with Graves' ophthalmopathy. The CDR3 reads CASPGTGLNEQYF. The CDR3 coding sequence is TGTGCCAGCCCTGGGACAGGGTTGAACGAGCAGTACTTC.